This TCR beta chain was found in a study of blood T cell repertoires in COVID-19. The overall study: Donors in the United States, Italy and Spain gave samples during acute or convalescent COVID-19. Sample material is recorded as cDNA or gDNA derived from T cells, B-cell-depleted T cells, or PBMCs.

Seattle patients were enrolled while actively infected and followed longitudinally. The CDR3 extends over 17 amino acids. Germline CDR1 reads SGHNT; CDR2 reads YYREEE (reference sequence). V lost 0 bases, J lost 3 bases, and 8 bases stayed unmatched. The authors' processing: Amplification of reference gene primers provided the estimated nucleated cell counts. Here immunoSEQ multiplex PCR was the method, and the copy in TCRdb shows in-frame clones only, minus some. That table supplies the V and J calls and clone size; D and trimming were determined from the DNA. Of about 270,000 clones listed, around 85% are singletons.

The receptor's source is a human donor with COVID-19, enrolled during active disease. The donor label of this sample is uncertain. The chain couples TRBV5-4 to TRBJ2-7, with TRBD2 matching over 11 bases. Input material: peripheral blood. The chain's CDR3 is CASSLGGLADLHYEQYF. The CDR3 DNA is TGTGCCAGCAGCTTGGGGGGACTAGCGGACCTACACTACGAGCAGTACTTC.